The T cell receptor beta chain under discussion was sequenced for a study of CD8 T cell repertoires and HIV-1 epitope variants. Study-wide background: Cultures ran ten to eleven days, with IL-2, IL-7 and IL-15 added on days 3 and 7.

Sequencing was performed with immunoSEQ multiplex PCR; in TCRdb, only in-frame clones are kept and a portion is missing. In the table there are a few thousand clones, around 73% of which are singletons. V shed 4 bases, J shed 4 bases, and the junction held 7 bases outside the gene matches. Per germline, CDR1 MDHEN and CDR2 SYDVKM. The CDR3 covers 16 residues. Points on this clone: Antigen: not known.

Sequencing was performed on cultured CD8+ T cells derived from PBMCs. This chain links TRBV28 with TRBJ2-4; 10 positions agree with TRBD1. The TCR sequence derives from a male donor with HIV. As DNA, the CDR3 is TGTGCCAGCAGTTCCCCCGGGACAGGGGATAAAAACATTCAGTACTTC. Residues: CASSSPGTGDKNIQYF.